This is a list of T cell receptor beta chains from one sample in a study of T cells in Graves' hyperthyroidism and ophthalmopathy. MiXCR, run by TCRdb on the multiplex PCR reads, gives a single entry per CDR3 protein. The repertoire has around 56,000 distinct CDR3 sequences, 53% of them found once; the top ten carry approximately 3.3%. Sequencing input: blood. All receptors derive from a woman in her fifties or sixties with Graves' ophthalmopathy. The CDR3 runs from the conserved cysteine through the conserved F or W. The order of the fields is CDR3 DNA, CDR3 protein, J gene, clone size, D gene, V gene. D genes are given only for firm matches. Size is stated for part of the rows, as once, few or many counts, or as a class when the clone is expanded.

DNA: TGCAGTGCTAGAGAGGGACCGGGTACGCAGTATTTT
CDR3: CSAREGPGTQYF
J: TRBJ2-3
size: many
D: .
V: TRBV20-1

DNA: TGCAGTGCTGTCCCGGGACTAGCGGGAGGGATCTCCTACAATGAGCAGTTCTTC
CDR3: CSAVPGLAGGISYNEQFF
J: TRBJ2-1
size: .
D: TRBD2
V: TRBV20-1

DNA: TGTGCCAGCAGCACCGGGACACCGTACAATGAGCAGTTCTTC
CDR3: CASSTGTPYNEQFF
J: TRBJ2-1
size: many
D: .
V: TRBV9

DNA: TGCAGTGCTAAAAAAGACAGTCCAAACACTGAAGCTTTCTTT
CDR3: CSAKKDSPNTEAFF
J: TRBJ1-1
size: many
D: .
V: TRBV20-1

DNA: TGTGCCAGTAGTATAGGCGACGCAGGTCTTGGCACTGAAGCTTTCTTT
CDR3: CASSIGDAGLGTEAFF
J: TRBJ1-1
size: .
D: .
V: TRBV19

DNA: TGCGCCAGCAGTGGACAGGGAGCAAGTCCCCTCCACTTT
CDR3: CASSGQGASPLHF
J: TRBJ1-6
size: medium-sized
D: TRBD1
V: TRBV10-2

DNA: TGTGCCAGCAGCCAAGCGGGACAGGGGTACACTGAAGCTTTCTTT
CDR3: CASSQAGQGYTEAFF
J: TRBJ1-1
size: many
D: TRBD1
V: TRBV3-1

DNA: TGTGCCAGCAGTTCTTTGGTTTGGACTAGCGGGACTAAGAGAGATACGCAGTATTTT
CDR3: CASSSLVWTSGTKRDTQYF
J: TRBJ2-3
size: .
D: TRBD2
V: TRBV27

DNA: TGCGCCAGCAGTGTAGGTATCGATGACGAGACCCAGTACTTC
CDR3: CASSVGIDDETQYF
J: TRBJ2-5
size: .
D: .
V: TRBV10-1

DNA: TGTGCCTGGAGTGTAGGCACAGACAGCTCCTACGAGCAGTACTTC
CDR3: CAWSVGTDSSYEQYF
J: TRBJ2-7
size: many
D: .
V: TRBV30

DNA: TGCGCCAGCGGCCAAGATTGGAGATCTAGGGCGGTAGAGGCCCAGTACTTC
CDR3: CASGQDWRSRAVEAQYF
J: TRBJ2-5
size: .
D: .
V: TRBV4-1

DNA: TGTGCCAGCAGTGAAAGAACGGAGACCCAGTACTTC
CDR3: CASSERTETQYF
J: TRBJ2-5
size: .
D: .
V: TRBV2

DNA: TGTGCCAGCAGTGCGACAGGGCTCTATGGCTACACCTTC
CDR3: CASSATGLYGYTF
J: TRBJ1-2
size: many
D: TRBD1
V: TRBV12-3/TRBV12-4

DNA: TGTGCCACCAGCAGAGGGGCAAGGGCTCTTGGTGGCTACACCTTC
CDR3: CATSRGARALGGYTF
J: TRBJ1-2
size: .
D: .
V: TRBV15

DNA: TGTGCCAGCAGTTTTGGGGGCGCGGACTTTAGGGGCTACACCTTC
CDR3: CASSFGGADFRGYTF
J: TRBJ1-2
size: many
D: .
V: TRBV27

DNA: TGTGCCAGCAGTTGGAGCGTTGAGACCCAGTACTTC
CDR3: CASSWSVETQYF
J: TRBJ2-5
size: many
D: .
V: TRBV2

DNA: TGTGCCAGCAGTGAGCACCGCTACTCTAATGAAAAACTGTTTTTT
CDR3: CASSEHRYSNEKLFF
J: TRBJ1-4
size: .
D: .
V: TRBV25-1

DNA: TGTGCCAGCAGCGTATGGGCGGGGGGGCGCACAGATACGCAGTATTTT
CDR3: CASSVWAGGRTDTQYF
J: TRBJ2-3
size: many
D: TRBD2
V: TRBV9

DNA: TGTGCCAGCAGCTCCACAGGGAGCCATCAGCCCCAGCATTTT
CDR3: CASSSTGSHQPQHF
J: TRBJ1-5
size: many
D: .
V: TRBV3-1

DNA: TGCGCCAGTTCTGCCGGGACAGGGAGCAATCAGCCCCAGCATTTT
CDR3: CASSAGTGSNQPQHF
J: TRBJ1-5
size: once
D: TRBD1
V: TRBV5-1

DNA: TGTGCCAGCAGTTCCGAGGGGCTTACCACAGATGCGCAGTATTTT
CDR3: CASSSEGLTTDAQYF
J: TRBJ2-3
size: .
D: .
V: TRBV11-2

DNA: TGTGCCAGCAGCTTGGCCGGGACAGGGGTGGGAGATACGCAGTATTTT
CDR3: CASSLAGTGVGDTQYF
J: TRBJ2-3
size: many
D: TRBD1
V: TRBV5-5

DNA: TGTGCCAGCAGTACCGCCTTAACAGGGGAGGGGGCTTTCTTT
CDR3: CASSTALTGEGAFF
J: TRBJ1-1
size: .
D: TRBD1
V: TRBV12-3/TRBV12-4

DNA: TGTGCCAGCAGTGACACCGGGACAGCCCTCAAGTTCTTC
CDR3: CASSDTGTALKFF
J: TRBJ2-1
size: .
D: TRBD1
V: TRBV25-1

DNA: TGTGCCAGCAGCCAAGTTAGGCCGGGGATTAACTATGGCTACACCTTC
CDR3: CASSQVRPGINYGYTF
J: TRBJ1-2
size: .
D: .
V: TRBV4-1

DNA: TGTGCCAGCAGCTTCTCACCCCGACTGGACAGCCAGCCCCTCCACTTT
CDR3: CASSFSPRLDSQPLHF
J: TRBJ1-6
size: many
D: .
V: TRBV13

DNA: TGTGCCACCAGTGACGGTGGGGCGGGGGTTGGCTACACCTTC
CDR3: CATSDGGAGVGYTF
J: TRBJ1-2
size: .
D: .
V: TRBV24-1

DNA: TGTGCCTGGAGTGCCCCGCTTTGGTCTAATGAAAAACTGTTTTTT
CDR3: CAWSAPLWSNEKLFF
J: TRBJ1-4
size: .
D: .
V: TRBV30

DNA: TGTGCCAGCAGCCAAGAGTTCGGCAGGGAAATTTATGGCTACACCTTC
CDR3: CASSQEFGREIYGYTF
J: TRBJ1-2
size: many
D: .
V: TRBV3-1

DNA: TGCAGTGCTAGTAGGGACAGTTTGACCCAGCCCCAGCATTTT
CDR3: CSASRDSLTQPQHF
J: TRBJ1-5
size: few
D: TRBD1
V: TRBV20-1

DNA: TGTGCCAGCAGCTTCGGCATCAATCAGCCCCAGCATTTT
CDR3: CASSFGINQPQHF
J: TRBJ1-5
size: many
D: .
V: TRBV5-4

DNA: TGCAGTGCTAGAGATGAGGGGGACTACAATGAGCAGTTCTTC
CDR3: CSARDEGDYNEQFF
J: TRBJ2-1
size: .
D: .
V: TRBV20-1

DNA: TGTGCCATCTCCTGGACAGGAGCCTACGAGCAGTACTTC
CDR3: CAISWTGAYEQYF
J: TRBJ2-7
size: many
D: TRBD1
V: TRBV7-2

DNA: TGCAGTGCTAGGGAAGGGACTAGCGGGAGGGCCTACGAGCAGTACTTC
CDR3: CSAREGTSGRAYEQYF
J: TRBJ2-7
size: .
D: TRBD2
V: TRBV20-1

DNA: TGCAGTGCAAGTCCGGGACAGGGTGATCAGCCCCAGCATTTT
CDR3: CSASPGQGDQPQHF
J: TRBJ1-5
size: .
D: TRBD1
V: TRBV20-1

DNA: TGTGCCACCAGTGCAGGTAGAGCAGGGGGCTCGAGCACCATATATTTT
CDR3: CATSAGRAGGSSTIYF
J: TRBJ1-3
size: medium-sized
D: TRBD1
V: TRBV24-1

DNA: TGCAGTGCGGGGGGGGGGGAGGAAAAACTGTTTTTT
CDR3: CSAGGGEEKLFF
J: TRBJ1-4
size: few
D: .
V: TRBV20-1

DNA: TGCGCCAGCAGCTTGGGTGGGACAGACACCGGGGAGCTGTTTTTT
CDR3: CASSLGGTDTGELFF
J: TRBJ2-2
size: .
D: TRBD1
V: TRBV5-1

DNA: TGTGCCAGCAGTTTTCGCGGACAGGGGGCAAGAAATAATTCACCCCTCCACTTT
CDR3: CASSFRGQGARNNSPLHF
J: TRBJ1-6
size: many
D: TRBD1
V: TRBV27

DNA: TGTGCCAGCATCGTTAGCGGGAGGACCTCACAGGGCAGGGACAATGAGCAGTTCTTC
CDR3: CASIVSGRTSQGRDNEQFF
J: TRBJ2-1
size: .
D: TRBD2
V: TRBV7-3

DNA: TGCGCCAGCAGCCAAGATCCCAAAAAAAGCGGCTCCTACGAGCAGTACTTC
CDR3: CASSQDPKKSGSYEQYF
J: TRBJ2-7
size: .
D: .
V: TRBV4-1

DNA: TGTGCCTGGATTGGGGGACTCGATAACACAGATACGCAGTATTTT
CDR3: CAWIGGLDNTDTQYF
J: TRBJ2-3
size: .
D: .
V: TRBV30

DNA: TGTGCCAGCAGCTTGGACAGGGGGAAAGAGACCCAGTACTTC
CDR3: CASSLDRGKETQYF
J: TRBJ2-5
size: .
D: TRBD1
V: TRBV7-3

DNA: TGTGCCAGCAGCCCTGACAGGGTTGTTCAGCCCCAGCATTTT
CDR3: CASSPDRVVQPQHF
J: TRBJ1-5
size: many
D: TRBD1
V: TRBV12-3/TRBV12-4

DNA: TGTGCCAGCAGCTTGGCGGGGACAGGCGTCAATCAGCCCCAGCATTTT
CDR3: CASSLAGTGVNQPQHF
J: TRBJ1-5
size: many
D: TRBD1
V: TRBV5-6

DNA: TGCAGTGCTAGCCCAGGGGCCTATGGCTACACCTTC
CDR3: CSASPGAYGYTF
J: TRBJ1-2
size: medium-sized
D: .
V: TRBV20-1

DNA: TGTGCCAGCAGCCTAGGACAGGGACCGTACTTC
CDR3: CASSLGQGPYF
J: TRBJ2-7
size: medium-sized
D: TRBD1
V: TRBV13

DNA: TGTGCCAGCAGTTACACCACAGCGGGCTCTGAGCAGTTCTTC
CDR3: CASSYTTAGSEQFF
J: TRBJ2-1
size: .
D: .
V: TRBV6-6

DNA: TGTGCCACCAGCAGTTACCTAGCGGGAGGGACAGATACGCAGTATTTT
CDR3: CATSSYLAGGTDTQYF
J: TRBJ2-3
size: .
D: TRBD2
V: TRBV15

DNA: TGTGCCACCGCCACCCGGACTAGCGGGATAAGGGATGAGCAGTTCTTC
CDR3: CATATRTSGIRDEQFF
J: TRBJ2-1
size: .
D: TRBD2
V: TRBV2

DNA: TGCAGTGCTAGAGACCCCGGGACAGGGACCTATGGCTACACCTTC
CDR3: CSARDPGTGTYGYTF
J: TRBJ1-2
size: .
D: TRBD1
V: TRBV20-1

DNA: TGTGCTAGCAGCTTTGGACAGAAAGAGACCCAGTACTTC
CDR3: CASSFGQKETQYF
J: TRBJ2-5
size: .
D: .
V: TRBV7-7

DNA: TGTGCCAGCAGCCCCCCGGCGGGGGGCTCCTACTATGAGCAGTTCTTC
CDR3: CASSPPAGGSYYEQFF
J: TRBJ2-1
size: .
D: TRBD2
V: TRBV7-9

DNA: TGTGCCAGCAGCCAAGTTAGGGTGGGTGGCTACACCTTC
CDR3: CASSQVRVGGYTF
J: TRBJ1-2
size: .
D: .
V: TRBV14

DNA: TGTGCCAGCTCTGGGGACAGTAACACTGAAGCTTTCTTT
CDR3: CASSGDSNTEAFF
J: TRBJ1-1
size: .
D: TRBD1
V: TRBV18

DNA: TGTGCCACCAGTGATTTAGCAGCCTCCTACAATGAGCAGTTCTTC
CDR3: CATSDLAASYNEQFF
J: TRBJ2-1
size: once
D: .
V: TRBV24-1

DNA: TGTGCCAGTAGGACGACAGGGGGTAGCAATCAGCCCCAGCATTTT
CDR3: CASRTTGGSNQPQHF
J: TRBJ1-5
size: many
D: TRBD1
V: TRBV19

DNA: TGCAGTGCTTCCAGCGGGACCCACAATGAGCAGTTCTTC
CDR3: CSASSGTHNEQFF
J: TRBJ2-1
size: many
D: TRBD2
V: TRBV20-1

DNA: TGTGCCAGCAGCTTCCGGACTAGCGGGGGCCTCACAAATGAGCAGTTCTTC
CDR3: CASSFRTSGGLTNEQFF
J: TRBJ2-1
size: many
D: TRBD2
V: TRBV7-9